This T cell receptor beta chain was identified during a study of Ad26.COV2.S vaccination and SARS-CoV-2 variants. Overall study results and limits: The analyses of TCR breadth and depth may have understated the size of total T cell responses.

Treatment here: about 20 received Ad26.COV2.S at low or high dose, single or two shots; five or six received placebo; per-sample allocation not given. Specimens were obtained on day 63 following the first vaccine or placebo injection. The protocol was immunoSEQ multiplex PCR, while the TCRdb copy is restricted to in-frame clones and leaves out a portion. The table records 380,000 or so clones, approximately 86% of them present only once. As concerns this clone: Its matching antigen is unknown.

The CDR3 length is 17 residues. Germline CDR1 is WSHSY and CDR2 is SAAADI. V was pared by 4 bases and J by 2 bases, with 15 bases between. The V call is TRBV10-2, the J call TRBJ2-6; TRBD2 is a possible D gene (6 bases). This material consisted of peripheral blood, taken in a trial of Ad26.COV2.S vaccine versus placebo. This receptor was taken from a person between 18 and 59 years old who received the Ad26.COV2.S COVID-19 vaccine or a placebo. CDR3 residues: CASSGDERVPGANVLTF. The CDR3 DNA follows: TGCGCCAGCAGTGGAGACGAGCGGGTGCCTGGGGCCAACGTCCTGACTTTC.